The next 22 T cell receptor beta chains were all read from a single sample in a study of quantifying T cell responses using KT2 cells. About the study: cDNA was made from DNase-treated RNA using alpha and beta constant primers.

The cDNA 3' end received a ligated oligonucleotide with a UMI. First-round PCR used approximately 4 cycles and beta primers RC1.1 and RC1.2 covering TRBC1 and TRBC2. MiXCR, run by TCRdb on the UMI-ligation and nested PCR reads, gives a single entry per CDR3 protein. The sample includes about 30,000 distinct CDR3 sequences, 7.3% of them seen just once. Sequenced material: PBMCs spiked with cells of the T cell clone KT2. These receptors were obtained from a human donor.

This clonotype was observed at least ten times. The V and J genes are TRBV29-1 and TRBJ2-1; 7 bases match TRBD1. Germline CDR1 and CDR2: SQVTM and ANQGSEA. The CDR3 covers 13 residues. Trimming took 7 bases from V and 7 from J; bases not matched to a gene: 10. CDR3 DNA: TGCAGCGCCCTAGGGGGCGGCCGAAATGAGCAGTTCTTC. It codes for CSALGGGRNEQFF.

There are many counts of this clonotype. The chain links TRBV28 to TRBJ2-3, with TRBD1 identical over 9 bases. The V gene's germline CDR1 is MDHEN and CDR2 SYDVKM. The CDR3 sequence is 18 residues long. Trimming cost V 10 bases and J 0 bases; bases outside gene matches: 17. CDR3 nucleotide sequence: TGTGCCACACAGGGGACAGGGATCCTCACTTCTAGCACAGATACGCAGTATTTT. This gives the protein CATQGTGILTSSTDTQYF.

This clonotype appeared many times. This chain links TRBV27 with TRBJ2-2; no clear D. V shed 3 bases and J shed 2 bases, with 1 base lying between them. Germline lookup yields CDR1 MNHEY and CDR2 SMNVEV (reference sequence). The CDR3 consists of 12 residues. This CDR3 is CASSFNTGELFF. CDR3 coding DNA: TGTGCCAGCAGTTTCAACACCGGGGAGCTGTTTTTT.

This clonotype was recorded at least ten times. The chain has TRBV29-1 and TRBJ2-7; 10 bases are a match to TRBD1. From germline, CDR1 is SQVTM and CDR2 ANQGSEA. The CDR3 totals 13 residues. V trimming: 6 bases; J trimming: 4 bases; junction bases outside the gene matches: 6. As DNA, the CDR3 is TGCAGCGTAGTAGGACAGGGGGATTACGAGCAGTACTTC. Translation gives CSVVGQGDYEQYF.

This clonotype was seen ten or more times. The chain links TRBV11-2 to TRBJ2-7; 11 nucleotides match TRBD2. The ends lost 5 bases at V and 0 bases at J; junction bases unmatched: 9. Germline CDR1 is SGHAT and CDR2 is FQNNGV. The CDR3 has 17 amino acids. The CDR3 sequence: CASSDTSGGLSSYEQYF. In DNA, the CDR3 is TGTGCCAGCAGCGACACTAGCGGGGGCCTTAGCTCCTACGAGCAGTACTTC.

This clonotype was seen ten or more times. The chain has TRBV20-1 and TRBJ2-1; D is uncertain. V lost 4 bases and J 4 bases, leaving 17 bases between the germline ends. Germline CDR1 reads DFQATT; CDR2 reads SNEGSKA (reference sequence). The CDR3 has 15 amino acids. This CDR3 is CSAIPLEGRYNEQFF. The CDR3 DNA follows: TGCAGTGCTATCCCGCTCGAAGGTCGTTACAATGAGCAGTTCTTC.

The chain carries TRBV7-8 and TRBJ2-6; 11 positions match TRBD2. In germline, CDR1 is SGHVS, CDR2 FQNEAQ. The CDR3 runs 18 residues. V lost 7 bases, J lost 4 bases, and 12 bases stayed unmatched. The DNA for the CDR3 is TGTGCCAGCACCTTGGGACTAGCGGTAAAAACGGGGGCCAACGTCCTGACTTTC. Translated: CASTLGLAVKTGANVLTF.

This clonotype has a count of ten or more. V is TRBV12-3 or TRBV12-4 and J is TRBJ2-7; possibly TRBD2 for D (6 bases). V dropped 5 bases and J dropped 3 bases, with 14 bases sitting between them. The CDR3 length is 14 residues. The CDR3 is CASSPEGLNYEQYF. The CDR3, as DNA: TGTGCCAGCAGTCCCGAGGGACTGAACTACGAGCAGTACTTC.

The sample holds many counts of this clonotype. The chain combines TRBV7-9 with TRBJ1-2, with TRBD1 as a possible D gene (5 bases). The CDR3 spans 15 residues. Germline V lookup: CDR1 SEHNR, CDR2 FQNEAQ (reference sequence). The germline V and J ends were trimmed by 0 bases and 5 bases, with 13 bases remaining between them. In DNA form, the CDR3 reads TGTGCCAGCAGCTTAGCCCCAGGGAAACTTTATGGCTACACCTTC. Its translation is CASSLAPGKLYGYTF.

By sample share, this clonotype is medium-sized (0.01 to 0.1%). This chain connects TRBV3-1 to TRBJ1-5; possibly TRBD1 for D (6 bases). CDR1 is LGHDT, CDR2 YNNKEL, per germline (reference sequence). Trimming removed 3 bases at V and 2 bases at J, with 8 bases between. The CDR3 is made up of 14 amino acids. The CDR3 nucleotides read TGTGCCAGCAGCCACAGGGGAGGCAATCAGCCCCAGCATTTT. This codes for CASSHRGGNQPQHF.

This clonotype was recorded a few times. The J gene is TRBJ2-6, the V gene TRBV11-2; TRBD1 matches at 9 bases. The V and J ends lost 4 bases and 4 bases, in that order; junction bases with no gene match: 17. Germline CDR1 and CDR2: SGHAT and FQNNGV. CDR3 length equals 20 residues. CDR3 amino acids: CASSSLLSRDRESGANVLTF. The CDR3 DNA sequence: TGTGCCAGCAGCTCTCTCCTGAGCCGGGACAGGGAATCCGGGGCCAACGTCCTGACTTTC.

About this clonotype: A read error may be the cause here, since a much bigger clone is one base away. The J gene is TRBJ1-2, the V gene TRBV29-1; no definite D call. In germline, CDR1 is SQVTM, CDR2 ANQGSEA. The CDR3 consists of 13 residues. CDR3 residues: CSVEEFGNYGNTF. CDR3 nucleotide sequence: TGCAGCGTTGAAGAATTCGGAAACTATGGCAACACCTTC.

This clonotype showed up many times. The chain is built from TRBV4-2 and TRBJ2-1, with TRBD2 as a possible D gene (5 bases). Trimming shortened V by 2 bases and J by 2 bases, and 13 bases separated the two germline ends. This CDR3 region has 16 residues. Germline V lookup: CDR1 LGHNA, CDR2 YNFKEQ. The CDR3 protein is CASSQMVGATYNEQFF. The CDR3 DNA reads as TGTGCCAGCAGCCAAATGGTGGGAGCTACCTACAATGAGCAGTTCTTC.

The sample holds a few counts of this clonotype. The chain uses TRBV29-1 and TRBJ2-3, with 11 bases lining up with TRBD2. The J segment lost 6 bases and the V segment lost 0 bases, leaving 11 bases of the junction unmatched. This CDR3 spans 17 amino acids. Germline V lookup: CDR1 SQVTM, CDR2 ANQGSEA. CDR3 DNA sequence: TGCAGCGTTGAAGATCGGTCGCTAGCGGGGGGAGGGGATACGCAGTATTTT. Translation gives CSVEDRSLAGGGDTQYF.

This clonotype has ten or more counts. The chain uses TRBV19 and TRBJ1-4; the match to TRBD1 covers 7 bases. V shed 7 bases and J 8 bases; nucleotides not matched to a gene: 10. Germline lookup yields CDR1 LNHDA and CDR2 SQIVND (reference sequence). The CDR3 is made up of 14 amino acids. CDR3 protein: CASTTTGIGEKLFF. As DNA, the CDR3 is TGTGCCAGTACTACGACAGGGATAGGGGAAAAACTGTTTTTT.

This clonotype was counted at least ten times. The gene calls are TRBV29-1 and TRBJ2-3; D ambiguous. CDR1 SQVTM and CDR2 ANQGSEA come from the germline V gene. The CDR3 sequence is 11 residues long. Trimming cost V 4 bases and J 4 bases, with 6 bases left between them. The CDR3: CSVVPADTQYF. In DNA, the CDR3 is TGCAGCGTTGTCCCGGCAGATACGCAGTATTTT.

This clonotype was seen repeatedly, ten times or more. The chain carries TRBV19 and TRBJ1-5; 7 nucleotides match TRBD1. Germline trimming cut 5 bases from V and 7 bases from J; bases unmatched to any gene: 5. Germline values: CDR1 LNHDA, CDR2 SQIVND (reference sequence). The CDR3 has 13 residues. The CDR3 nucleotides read TGTGCCAGTAGTTCACAGGGGTTCCAGCCCCAGCATTTT. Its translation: CASSSQGFQPQHF.

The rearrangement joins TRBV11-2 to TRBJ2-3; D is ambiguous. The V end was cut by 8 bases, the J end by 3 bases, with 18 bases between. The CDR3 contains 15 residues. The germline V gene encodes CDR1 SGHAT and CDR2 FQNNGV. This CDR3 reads CASARNSLMTDTQYF. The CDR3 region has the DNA TGTGCCAGCGCCCGAAATTCTTTAATGACAGATACGCAGTATTTT. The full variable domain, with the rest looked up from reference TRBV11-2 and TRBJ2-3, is EAGVAQSPRYKIIEKRQSVAFWCNPISGHATLYWYQQILGQGPKLLIQFQNNGVVDDSQLPKDRFSAERLKGVDSTLKIQPAKLEDSAVYLCASARNSLMTDTQYFGPGTRLTVL.

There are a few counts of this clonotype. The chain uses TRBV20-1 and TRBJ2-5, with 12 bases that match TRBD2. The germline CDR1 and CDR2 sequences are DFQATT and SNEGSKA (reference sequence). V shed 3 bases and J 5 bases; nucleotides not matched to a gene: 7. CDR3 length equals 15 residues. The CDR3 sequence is CSASPLAGGRETQYF. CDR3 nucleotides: TGCAGTGCTAGCCCACTAGCGGGAGGCAGGGAGACCCAGTACTTC.

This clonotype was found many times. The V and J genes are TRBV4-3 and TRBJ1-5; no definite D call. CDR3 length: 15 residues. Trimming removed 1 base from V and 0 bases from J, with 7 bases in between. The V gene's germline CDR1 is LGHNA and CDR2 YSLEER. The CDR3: CASSQGLYSNQPQHF. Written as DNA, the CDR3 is TGCGCCAGCAGCCAAGGACTGTATAGCAATCAGCCCCAGCATTTT.

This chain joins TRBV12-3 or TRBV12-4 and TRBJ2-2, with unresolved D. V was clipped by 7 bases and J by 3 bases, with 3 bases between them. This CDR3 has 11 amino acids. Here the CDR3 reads CASIHTGELFF. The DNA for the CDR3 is TGTGCCAGCATCCACACCGGGGAGCTGTTTTTT.

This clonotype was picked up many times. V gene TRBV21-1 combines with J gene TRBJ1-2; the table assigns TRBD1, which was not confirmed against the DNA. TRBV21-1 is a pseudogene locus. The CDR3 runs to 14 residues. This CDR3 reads CASRSLQGASGYTF. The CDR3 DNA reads TGTGCCAGCAGAAGTCTACAGGGGGCCTCCGGCTACACCTTC.